These 10 T cell receptor beta chains originate from one sample sequenced in a study of T cell clones after liver transplantation. Sequencing used immunoSEQ multiplex PCR; TCRdb keeps in-frame clones, though not all of them. This table holds some 110,000 clones, about nine tenths found once. The starting material was CD4+ T cells from blood, obtained 12 months after liver transplant. These receptor sequences come from a human patient who received a liver transplant. The graft donor may have contributed some T cells.

The CDR3 sequence: CASSLGLAEMGELFF. The DNA for the CDR3 is TGTGCCAGCAGCTTGGGCCTAGCGGAAATGGGGGAGCTGTTTTTT. The gene calls are TRBV5-4 and TRBJ2-2; TRBD2 matches 7 bases. V lost 0 bases, J lost 8 bases, and 7 bases stayed unmatched. Germline assignment: CDR1 SGHNT and CDR2 YYREEE (reference sequence). The CDR3 totals 15 residues.

The chain joins TRBV9 to TRBJ2-5, with 9 positions matching TRBD2. Germline-derived CDR1 and CDR2 are SGDLS and YYNGEE. There are 17 residues in the CDR3. V shed 1 base, J shed 5 bases, and the junction held 12 bases outside the gene matches. The CDR3 DNA sequence: TGTGCCAGCAGCGTATCTAGCGGGGTGCTTGAAAGGGAGACCCAGTACTTC. It translates to CASSVSSGVLERETQYF.

The CDR3, as DNA: TGTGCCATCAGTGAGTCGAATGGGGGGAACAATGAGCAGTTCTTC. This encodes CAISESNGGNNEQFF. The rearrangement joins TRBV10-3 to TRBJ2-1, with a weak D call TRBD2 (6 bases). V was trimmed by 0 bases and J by 5 bases, leaving 11 bases between them. CDR3 length: 15 amino acids. From germline, CDR1 is ENHRY and CDR2 SYGVKD.

This sequence joins TRBV30 and TRBJ2-2; 8 nucleotides match TRBD2. The CDR3 is 16 amino acids. Germline V gene data show CDR1 as GTSNPN and CDR2 as SVGIG (reference sequence). CDR3 coding DNA: TGTGCGGGAAGGCGTGCCGGGAGGGCCTCTACCGGGGAGCTGTTTTTT. Protein: CAGRRAGRASTGELFF.

The CDR3 nucleotides are TGTGCCAGCAGCTTTGTGGGGGGGTACGGCTACAATGAGCAGTTCTTC. This encodes CASSFVGGYGYNEQFF. The chain has TRBV11-3 and TRBJ2-1; 7 nucleotides line up with TRBD2. Germline V gene data show CDR1 as SGHNT and CDR2 as YENEEA. The CDR3 sequence is 16 residues long. Trimming removed 3 bases from V and 3 bases from J; junction bases left unmatched: 8.

The rearrangement links TRBV7-6 to TRBJ2-5; TRBD2 matches at 10 bases. CDR3 size: 18 residues. V shed 2 bases, J shed 2 bases, and the junction held 11 bases outside the gene matches. Germline V gene data show CDR1 as SGHVS and CDR2 as FNYEAQ. In DNA, the CDR3 is TGTGCCAGCAGCTTAAGCGGGGGGGTGAGACAGGGACAAGAGACCCAGTACTTC. Translation gives CASSLSGGVRQGQETQYF.

The genes are TRBV18 and TRBJ2-6; D is undetermined. V dropped 3 bases and J dropped 4 bases, with 16 bases sitting between them. This CDR3 comprises 17 residues. The germline CDR1 and CDR2 sequences are KGHSH and LQKENI. CDR3 bases: TGTGCCAGCTCACCCAGAATTGACGGCTCGGGGGCCAACGTCCTGACTTTC. Translated, it gives CASSPRIDGSGANVLTF.

In this sample, this clone turned up a few times. This chain connects TRBV6-4 to TRBJ1-1; perhaps TRBD1 as D (6 bases). CDR1 is MRHNA, CDR2 SNTAGT, per germline. The CDR3 spans 15 residues. The ends were cut back, 5 bases at V and 2 bases at J, with 15 bases in the middle. The CDR3 DNA reads as TGTGCCAGCAGTTCCCCTAGACAGGAAAACACTGAAGCTTTCTTT. It codes for CASSSPRQENTEAFF.

This chain connects TRBV7-9 to TRBJ2-4; D might be TRBD2 (5 bases). With 3 bases removed from V and 1 base from J, the gap between germline ends came to 13 bases. This CDR3 has 16 amino acids. CDR1 and CDR2 (germline): SEHNR, FQNEAQ (reference sequence). Here the CDR3 DNA reads TGTGCCAGCAGCTTTGTCCCGGACTCCGCCAAAAACATTCAGTACTTC. Its translation is CASSFVPDSAKNIQYF.

V gene TRBV5-1 combines with J gene TRBJ2-3; 11 positions match TRBD2. The germline CDR1 and CDR2 sequences are SGHRS and YFSETQ. CDR3 size: 13 residues. With 5 bases clipped from V and 12 bases from J, the junction kept 8 bases outside the gene matches. CDR3 amino acids: CASSPLAGGLQYF. The CDR3 DNA sequence: TGCGCCAGCAGTCCCCTAGCGGGAGGTCTCCAGTATTTT.